The 29 T cell receptor beta chains given below trace back to one sample, sequenced in a study of shared clonotypes between healthy human individuals. Sequenced by immunoSEQ multiplex PCR; TCRdb stores in-frame clones only, minus some. This sample has around 2,000,000 clones, with roughly 95% found just once. Cells designated naive CD8 were CD45RO-negative and were positively selected for CCR7, with terminally differentiated effector memory CD45RA+ cells excluded. Specimen: naive CD8+ T cells sorted from blood. These receptors were collected from a man aged 18-30 years in good health.

The chain uses TRBV9 and TRBJ1-6; TRBD1 matches 7 bases. After removal of 2 bases from V and 4 bases from J, the junction contained 9 bases not matched to a gene. This CDR3 has 17 residues. Germline V gene data show CDR1 as SGDLS and CDR2 as YYNGEE. CDR3 sequence reads: CASSVDGQASYNSPLHF. The DNA of the CDR3 is TGTGCCAGCAGCGTTGATGGACAGGCATCTTATAATTCACCCCTCCACTTT.

V is TRBV9 and J is TRBJ1-5; D might be TRBD1 (5 bases). Germline CDR1 SGDLS, CDR2 YYNGEE. CDR3 length equals 15 residues. V was shortened by 4 bases and J by 1 base, with 12 bases between the two germline ends. The CDR3 loop reads CASSISGDSNQPQHF. The CDR3 coding sequence is TGTGCCAGCAGCATAAGTGGGGACAGCAATCAGCCCCAGCATTTT.

This chain links TRBV11-3 with TRBJ2-2, with D tentatively TRBD2 (6 bases). Germline V gene lookup returns CDR1 SGHNT and CDR2 YENEEA. V gave up 1 base and J gave up 2 bases, with 8 bases separating them. The CDR3 has 15 amino acids. CDR3 in DNA: TGTGCCAGCAGCTTAGGGAGGGGAAACACCGGGGAGCTGTTTTTT. It yields the protein CASSLGRGNTGELFF.

This rearrangement joins TRBV27 to TRBJ2-3; D possibly corresponds to TRBD2 (6 bases). The V end lost 5 bases, the J end lost 6 bases, and 21 bases lay between the germline ends. CDR1 MNHEY and CDR2 SMNVEV come from the germline V gene (reference sequence). The CDR3 runs 16 residues. The CDR3 region is CASSPSSPLARDTQYF. The CDR3 bases are TGTGCCAGCAGTCCCTCCTCGCCACTAGCAAGGGATACGCAGTATTTT.

The chain combines TRBV27 with TRBJ2-2, with TRBD2 matching 9 bases. The germline V gene has CDR1 MNHEY and CDR2 SMNVEV (reference sequence). Trimming at V came to 5 bases and at J to 8 bases, leaving 6 bases not matched to a gene. This CDR3 comprises 14 residues. CDR3 in amino acids: CASSGLAGWGELFF. CDR3 DNA sequence: TGTGCCAGCAGTGGGCTAGCGGGATGGGGGGAGCTGTTTTTT.

The CDR3 is CASSPLPSTDTQYF. The CDR3 DNA reads as TGTGCCAGCAGCCCATTACCTAGCACAGATACGCAGTATTTT. The V call is TRBV7-3, the J call TRBJ2-3; D uncertain. Looked up from germline, CDR1 is SGHTA and CDR2 is FQGTGA. The CDR3 spans 14 residues. Trimming took off 5 bases at V and 0 bases at J, with 9 bases between the two ends.

The rearrangement links TRBV2 to TRBJ2-7, with 7 bases fitting TRBD1. CDR3 length: 17 amino acids. J was trimmed by 2 bases and V by 7 bases; bases with no gene match: 17. In germline, CDR1 is SNHLY, CDR2 FYNNEI. CDR3 nucleotides: TGTGCCAGCATGAAGGAACCGGGACAAGGGGGCCCCTACGAGCAGTACTTC. As protein: CASMKEPGQGGPYEQYF. The full variable domain, its missing parts supplied by reference TRBV2 and TRBJ2-7, is EPEVTQTPSHQVTQMGQEVILRCVPISNHLYFYWYRQILGQKVEFLVSFYNNEISEKSEIFDDQFSVERPDGSNFTLKIRSTKLEDSAMYFCASMKEPGQGGPYEQYFGPGTRLTVT.

This rearrangement joins TRBV27 to TRBJ1-3; D not certain. This CDR3 is built from 13 residues. V was trimmed by 5 bases and J by 3 bases, leaving 8 bases between them. Germline assignment: CDR1 MNHEY and CDR2 SMNVEV (reference sequence). CDR3 in amino acids: CASSAFGGNTIYF. In DNA form, the CDR3 reads TGTGCCAGCAGTGCATTCGGTGGAAACACCATATATTTT.

The chain has TRBV6-5 and TRBJ1-5; possibly TRBD1 for D (5 bases). There are 14 residues in the CDR3. V was pared by 0 bases and J by 5 bases, with 8 bases between. Germline lookup yields CDR1 MNHEY and CDR2 SVGAGI. CDR3 sequence reads: CASSYSGAHQPQHF. The CDR3 DNA reads as TGTGCCAGCAGTTACTCAGGGGCGCATCAGCCCCAGCATTTT.

Points on this clone: Distinct nucleotide sequences in the sample also encode this CDR3. This chain links TRBV28 with TRBJ1-5; D uncertain. In germline, CDR1 is MDHEN, CDR2 SYDVKM. Between the trimmed V and J ends, which lost 3 bases and 0 bases, there was a span of 6 bases. This CDR3 contains 14 residues. The CDR3 loop reads CASSFLSSNQPQHF. The CDR3 DNA reads as TGTGCCAGCAGTTTCTTGTCTAGCAATCAGCCCCAGCATTTT.

This clone was recorded once. The sample holds other DNA sequences that translate to the same CDR3. The chain joins TRBV13 to TRBJ2-7; a possible D gene is TRBD1 (5 bases). The CDR3 loop spans 12 amino acids. Germline CDR1 and CDR2: PRHDT and FYEKMQ (reference sequence). The germline V and J ends were trimmed by 5 bases and 3 bases, with 8 bases remaining between them. Written as DNA, the CDR3 is TGTGCCAGCAGCCTAGACAGCTACGAGCAGTACTTC. Amino acid sequence: CASSLDSYEQYF.

This clone was detected only a few times. The chain links TRBV6-6 to TRBJ1-1, with D tentatively TRBD1 (6 bases). V gave up 4 bases and J gave up 8 bases, with 8 bases separating them. The CDR3 runs to 11 residues. Per the germline V gene, CDR1 is MNHNY and CDR2 is SVGAGI (reference sequence). The CDR3 bases are TGTGCCAGCAGTTTTGACAGGGAAGCTTTCTTT. This encodes CASSFDREAFF.

This chain uses TRBV7-3 with TRBJ2-7; 7 bases line up with TRBD2. The CDR3 consists of 13 residues. V lost 5 bases to trimming and J lost 5 bases; unmatched junction nucleotides: 6. Looked up from germline, CDR1 is SGHTA and CDR2 is FQGTGA. The CDR3 nucleotides read TGTGCCAGCAGCGAGAGCGGGGCGGACGAGCAGTACTTC. This encodes CASSESGADEQYF.

Comment on this clone: Additional DNA sequences in this sample encode the identical CDR3. J is TRBJ2-7 and V is TRBV19; D is possibly TRBD2 (6 bases). This CDR3 contains 13 residues. Between the trimmed V and J ends, which lost 5 bases and 0 bases, there was a span of 8 bases. CDR1 LNHDA and CDR2 SQIVND come from the germline V gene (reference sequence). DNA of the CDR3: TGTGCCAGTAGTGCGGGACTCTCCTACGAGCAGTACTTC. It yields the protein CASSAGLSYEQYF.

The chain recombines TRBV27 with TRBJ1-1; possible D gene TRBD1, 5 bases. Germline-derived CDR1 and CDR2 are MNHEY and SMNVEV (reference sequence). The CDR3 totals 13 residues. Trimming took off 8 bases at V and 1 base at J, with 11 bases between the two ends. The CDR3 reads CASGLTENTEAFF. CDR3 sequence (DNA): TGTGCCAGCGGGTTGACAGAGAACACTGAAGCTTTCTTT.

The chain recombines TRBV5-8 with TRBJ2-7, with TRBD1 as a possible D gene (5 bases). The CDR3 spans 14 residues. Germline CDR1 is SGHTS and CDR2 is YDEGEE. V lost 3 bases to trimming and J lost 3 bases, with 13 bases between them. The CDR3 here is CASSWAGLDYEQYF. DNA for the CDR3: TGTGCCAGCAGCTGGGCAGGGTTGGACTACGAGCAGTACTTC.

The chain links TRBV5-1 to TRBJ2-1; 9 bases are shared with TRBD2. V trimming: 5 bases; J trimming: 8 bases; junction bases outside the gene matches: 5. Germline loops: CDR1 SGHRS, CDR2 YFSETQ. This CDR3 has 13 residues. The CDR3 loop is CASSAAGGHEQFF. CDR3 coding DNA: TGCGCCAGCAGTGCGGCGGGAGGGCATGAGCAGTTCTTC. Supplemented by reference TRBV5-1 and TRBJ2-1, the full variable domain reads KAGVTQTPRYLIKTRGQQVTLSCSPISGHRSVSWYQQTPGQGLQFLFEYFSETQRNKGNFPGRFSGRQFSNSRSEMNVSTLELGDSALYLCASSAAGGHEQFFGPGTRLTVL.

The J gene is TRBJ2-3, the V gene TRBV13, with D unresolved. CDR1 is PRHDT, CDR2 FYEKMQ, per germline (reference sequence). Trimming took 5 bases from V and 1 from J, leaving 16 bases between them. There are 16 residues in the CDR3. The CDR3 loop reads CASSAARNRGTDTQYF. The CDR3 DNA sequence: TGTGCCAGCAGCGCCGCTAGAAATCGGGGCACAGATACGCAGTATTTT.

The chain links TRBV11-2 to TRBJ2-7; no clear D gene. The CDR3 is 11 amino acids. V was pared by 3 bases and J by 10 bases, with 10 bases between. CDR1 is SGHAT, CDR2 FQNNGV, per germline. The CDR3 DNA sequence: TGTGCCAGCAGCTTCGCAGGACCTCAGTACTTC. This sequence encodes CASSFAGPQYF.

This rearrangement joins TRBV2 to TRBJ1-1, with 12 bases fitting TRBD1. This CDR3 has 15 amino acids. The germline CDR1 and CDR2 sequences are SNHLY and FYNNEI. V trimming: 8 bases; J trimming: 4 bases; junction bases outside the gene matches: 8. CDR3 amino acids: CASSGTGGLGTEAFF. CDR3 coding DNA: TGTGCCAGCTCCGGGACAGGGGGCTTAGGCACTGAAGCTTTCTTT.

The sample holds one count of this clone. At the DNA level, this CDR3 is encoded by other sequences in the same sample as well. The chain employs TRBV4-1 and TRBJ2-1; TRBD1 matches 10 bases. Germline V lookup: CDR1 MGHRA, CDR2 YSYEKL. The CDR3 covers 15 residues. V shed 2 bases, J shed 5 bases, and the junction held 3 bases outside the gene matches. The CDR3 bases are TGCGCCAGCAGCCAACCTGGGACAGGGGACAATGAGCAGTTCTTC. This gives the protein CASSQPGTGDNEQFF.

The chain has TRBV30 and TRBJ2-3, with 10 bases aligning to TRBD1. This CDR3 is built from 14 residues. Germline CDR1 is GTSNPN and CDR2 is SVGIG (reference sequence). V was pared by 5 bases and J by 5 bases, with 7 bases of the junction left unmatched. The CDR3 DNA follows: TGTGCCTGGGAACCGACAGGGGGCAAAGATACGCAGTATTTT. Amino acid sequence: CAWEPTGGKDTQYF.

In regard to this clone: Other nucleotide sequences in the sample specify the same CDR3. The chain uses TRBV13 and TRBJ2-7, with 9 bases identical to TRBD2. The germline gives CDR1 PRHDT, CDR2 FYEKMQ (reference sequence). This CDR3 comprises 14 residues. The junction had 2 bases not matched to a gene; V was cut back by 3 bases and J by 2 bases. The CDR3 sequence: CASSFSGRAYEQYF. The CDR3 nucleotides read TGTGCCAGCAGCTTTAGCGGGAGAGCCTACGAGCAGTACTTC.

The chain has TRBV7-8 and TRBJ2-1, with D unclear. CDR1 is SGHVS, CDR2 FQNEAQ, per germline. The CDR3 is 13 residues long. V lost 3 bases, J lost 7 bases, and 10 bases lay in between. The CDR3: CASSLRLGNEQFF. As DNA, the CDR3 is TGTGCCAGCAGCTTGCGGTTAGGGAATGAGCAGTTCTTC.

The chain is built from TRBV4-3 and TRBJ2-7, with no clear D. The CDR3 consists of 15 residues. Germline CDR1 reads LGHNA; CDR2 reads YSLEER. Trimming pared 2 bases from V and 6 bases from J, leaving 17 bases between. CDR3 bases: TGCGCCAGCAGCCAAAACCCCGAAGGGAATCGCGAGCAGTACTTC. Protein sequence: CASSQNPEGNREQYF.

This clone was counted a few times. The V and J genes are TRBV11-2 and TRBJ1-2, with a tentative D call TRBD1 (5 bases). This CDR3 comprises 14 residues. V gave up 2 bases and J gave up 4 bases, with 11 bases separating them. Germline V gene lookup returns CDR1 SGHAT and CDR2 FQNNGV. The CDR3 region has the DNA TGTGCCAGCAGCTTAAATCAGGGTGGCTATGGCTACACCTTC. Translation gives CASSLNQGGYGYTF.

The chain employs TRBV4-1 and TRBJ2-3; 7 nucleotides line up with TRBD1. The CDR3 is 17 residues long. The trim removed 0 bases at V and 4 bases at J, leaving 10 bases unmatched. Germline V gene sequence: CDR1 MGHRA, CDR2 YSYEKL. The CDR3 coding sequence is TGCGCCAGCAGCCAAGATCCGACACAGGGGTTAGCAGATACGCAGTATTTT. The encoded protein is CASSQDPTQGLADTQYF.

This sequence joins TRBV4-2 and TRBJ2-1, with TRBD2 matching 8 bases. Germline assignment: CDR1 LGHNA and CDR2 YNFKEQ. The CDR3 spans 15 residues. V shed 2 bases, J shed 5 bases, and the junction held 5 bases outside the gene matches. The CDR3 DNA reads as TGTGCCAGCAGCCAACCGGGACTAGAAGACAATGAGCAGTTCTTC. Encoded protein: CASSQPGLEDNEQFF.

This chain joins TRBV2 and TRBJ1-1; D possibly corresponds to TRBD1 (5 bases). Per the germline V gene, CDR1 is SNHLY and CDR2 is FYNNEI. The CDR3 is made up of 15 amino acids. V dropped 3 bases and J dropped 5 bases, with 16 bases sitting between them. CDR3 sequence: CASSDTGTKRTEAFF. In DNA form, the CDR3 reads TGTGCCAGCAGTGATACCGGGACCAAGAGAACTGAAGCTTTCTTT.